Shown below are 13 T cell receptor beta chains from a single sample sequenced in a study of breast tumors, draining lymph nodes, adjacent tissues. Samples came from axillary lymph nodes draining the breast cancer. TCRdb redid the calling of the multiplex PCR reads with MiXCR, one entry per CDR3 protein. The data contain some 110,000 distinct CDR3 sequences, 30% of them seen just once; the ten biggest clones take up approximately 6%. Source material: axillary lymph node tissue. These receptors were obtained from a female donor with breast cancer. Some clones in this sample may be carry-over from other donors' samples.

The chain combines TRBV5-5 with TRBJ2-3; the D call may be TRBD1 or TRBD2 (5 bases each). V lost 4 bases to trimming and J lost 6 bases, with 15 bases between them. CDR3 length: 14 amino acids. Per the germline V gene, CDR1 is SGHKS and CDR2 is YYEKEE (reference sequence). CDR3 sequence (DNA): TGTGCCAGCAGCCCGCCGAGGGACCTCGATACGCAGTATTTT. This sequence encodes CASSPPRDLDTQYF.

Many counts were recorded for this clonotype. J is TRBJ2-5 and V is TRBV10-3; 7 bases match TRBD2. The CDR3 loop spans 17 amino acids. The V gene's germline CDR1 is ENHRY and CDR2 SYGVKD. With 2 bases clipped from V and 3 bases from J, the junction kept 12 bases outside the gene matches. CDR3 DNA sequence: TGTGCCATCAGTGAGGCCCGGCTTTTGGGGGGGGAAGAGACCCAGTACTTC. Translation: CAISEARLLGGEETQYF.

CDR3 residues: CASSLARTGGQRSYEQYF. The CDR3 coding sequence is TGTGCCAGCAGCCTGGCGCGTACGGGGGGACAGAGATCCTACGAGCAGTACTTC. The chain links TRBV11-2 to TRBJ2-7; the D gene could be TRBD1 or TRBD2 (7 bases each). The germline CDR1 and CDR2 sequences are SGHAT and FQNNGV. This CDR3 has 18 amino acids. V was pared by 5 bases and J by 1 base, with 24 bases between.

At least ten counts were recorded for this clonotype. CDR3 nucleotide sequence: TGTGCCAGCAGCCCCTTGGGGGGTCTAAGGGGCGAGACCCAGTACTTC. The encoded protein is CASSPLGGLRGETQYF. This sequence joins TRBV14 and TRBJ2-5; possibly TRBD2 for D (6 bases). Germline lookup yields CDR1 SGHDN and CDR2 FVKESK. Trimming left V 4 bases short and J 5 bases short, with 20 bases between. This CDR3 is 16 amino acids long.

The genes are TRBV7-2 and TRBJ2-1; 7 bases line up with TRBD2. In germline, CDR1 is SGHTA, CDR2 FQGNSA. The CDR3 is 14 amino acids. V lost 6 bases, J lost 4 bases, and 6 bases stayed unmatched. CDR3 sequence (DNA): TGTGCCAGCAGGAAGGCTAGCGGATACAATGAGCAGTTCTTC. Protein product: CASRKASGYNEQFF.

The chain recombines TRBV7-9 with TRBJ2-1; 9 nucleotides match TRBD1. CDR1 and CDR2 from the germline V gene are SEHNR and FQNEAQ (reference sequence). V gave up 3 bases and J gave up 8 bases; unmatched junction bases: 8. The CDR3 has 15 amino acids. In DNA, the CDR3 is TGTGCCAGCAGCTTTTCGGGACAGGGAAAGGATGAGCAGTTCTTC. It translates to CASSFSGQGKDEQFF.

This clonotype was observed at least ten times. One base away lies a much larger clone, so this may be a sequencing read error. V and J are TRBV5-6 and TRBJ2-5; no clear D gene. V was pared by 1 base and J by 1 base, with 8 bases between. The CDR3 has 14 amino acids. Per germline, CDR1 SGHDT and CDR2 YYEEEE. The CDR3 loop is CASSLYRAQETQYF. In nucleotides, the CDR3 is TGTGCCAGCAGCTTGTACAGAGCCCAAGAGACCCAGTACTTC.

This clonotype was counted many times. The gene calls are TRBV3-1 and TRBJ2-1; D ambiguous. Trimming removed 0 bases from V and 9 bases from J, with 9 bases in between. The CDR3 sequence is 13 residues long. Germline assignment: CDR1 LGHDT and CDR2 YNNKEL (reference sequence). The CDR3 spells CASSQDPNSEQFF. The DNA for the CDR3 is TGTGCCAGCAGCCAAGACCCTAATAGTGAGCAGTTCTTC.

This clonotype appeared a few times. A much larger clone differs from this one at a single base, so this may be a read error. DNA for the CDR3: TGTGCCAGCAGCTTGGCTTTAGCGCAGGGGAACACCGGGGAGCTGTTTTTT. Encoded protein: CASSLALAQGNTGELFF. The V call is TRBV5-4, the J call TRBJ2-2; the D call may be TRBD1 or TRBD2 (5 bases each). Trimming shortened V by 0 bases and J by 1 base, and 13 bases separated the two germline ends. The germline V gene has CDR1 SGHNT and CDR2 YYREEE (reference sequence). The CDR3 has 17 amino acids.

This clonotype was found many times. This chain links TRBV3-1 with TRBJ2-3; D perhaps matches TRBD2 (6 bases). The V gene lost 0 bases and the J gene lost 4 bases, with 8 bases spanning the gap. Germline CDR1 is LGHDT and CDR2 is YNNKEL (reference sequence). The CDR3 contains 14 residues. In DNA form, the CDR3 reads TGTGCCAGCAGCCAAGAACTAGCTCCAGATACGCAGTATTTT. This gives the protein CASSQELAPDTQYF.

This clonotype was picked up many times. This chain uses TRBV27 with TRBJ1-6, with 9 bases identical to TRBD1. Trimming took 8 bases from V and 0 from J; bases not matched to a gene: 5. The CDR3 has 16 residues. Germline V gene sequence: CDR1 MNHEY, CDR2 SMNVEV (reference sequence). This chain's CDR3 is CASLDRGSSYNSPLHF. The DNA of the CDR3 is TGTGCCAGCCTTGACAGGGGGAGCTCCTATAATTCACCCCTCCACTTT.

This clonotype was observed at least ten times. The V gene is TRBV13, the J gene TRBJ2-1; a weak D match, TRBD2 (6 bases). Per the germline V gene, CDR1 is PRHDT and CDR2 is FYEKMQ (reference sequence). CDR3 length: 12 amino acids. Trimming took off 6 bases at V and 5 bases at J, with 8 bases between the two ends. CDR3 residues: CASRRTNNEQFF. CDR3 sequence (DNA): TGTGCCAGCAGACGGACTAACAATGAGCAGTTCTTC.

This clonotype was recorded many times. The chain carries TRBV19 and TRBJ2-2; D is perhaps TRBD1 or TRBD2 (5 bases each). The CDR3 totals 14 residues. Trimming shortened V by 8 bases and J by 4 bases, and 14 bases separated the two germline ends. Germline V gene sequence: CDR1 LNHDA, CDR2 SQIVND (reference sequence). The CDR3, as DNA: TGTGCCAGTCGGGACCTAGGTGGCACCGGGGAGCTGTTTTTT. Translation gives CASRDLGGTGELFF.